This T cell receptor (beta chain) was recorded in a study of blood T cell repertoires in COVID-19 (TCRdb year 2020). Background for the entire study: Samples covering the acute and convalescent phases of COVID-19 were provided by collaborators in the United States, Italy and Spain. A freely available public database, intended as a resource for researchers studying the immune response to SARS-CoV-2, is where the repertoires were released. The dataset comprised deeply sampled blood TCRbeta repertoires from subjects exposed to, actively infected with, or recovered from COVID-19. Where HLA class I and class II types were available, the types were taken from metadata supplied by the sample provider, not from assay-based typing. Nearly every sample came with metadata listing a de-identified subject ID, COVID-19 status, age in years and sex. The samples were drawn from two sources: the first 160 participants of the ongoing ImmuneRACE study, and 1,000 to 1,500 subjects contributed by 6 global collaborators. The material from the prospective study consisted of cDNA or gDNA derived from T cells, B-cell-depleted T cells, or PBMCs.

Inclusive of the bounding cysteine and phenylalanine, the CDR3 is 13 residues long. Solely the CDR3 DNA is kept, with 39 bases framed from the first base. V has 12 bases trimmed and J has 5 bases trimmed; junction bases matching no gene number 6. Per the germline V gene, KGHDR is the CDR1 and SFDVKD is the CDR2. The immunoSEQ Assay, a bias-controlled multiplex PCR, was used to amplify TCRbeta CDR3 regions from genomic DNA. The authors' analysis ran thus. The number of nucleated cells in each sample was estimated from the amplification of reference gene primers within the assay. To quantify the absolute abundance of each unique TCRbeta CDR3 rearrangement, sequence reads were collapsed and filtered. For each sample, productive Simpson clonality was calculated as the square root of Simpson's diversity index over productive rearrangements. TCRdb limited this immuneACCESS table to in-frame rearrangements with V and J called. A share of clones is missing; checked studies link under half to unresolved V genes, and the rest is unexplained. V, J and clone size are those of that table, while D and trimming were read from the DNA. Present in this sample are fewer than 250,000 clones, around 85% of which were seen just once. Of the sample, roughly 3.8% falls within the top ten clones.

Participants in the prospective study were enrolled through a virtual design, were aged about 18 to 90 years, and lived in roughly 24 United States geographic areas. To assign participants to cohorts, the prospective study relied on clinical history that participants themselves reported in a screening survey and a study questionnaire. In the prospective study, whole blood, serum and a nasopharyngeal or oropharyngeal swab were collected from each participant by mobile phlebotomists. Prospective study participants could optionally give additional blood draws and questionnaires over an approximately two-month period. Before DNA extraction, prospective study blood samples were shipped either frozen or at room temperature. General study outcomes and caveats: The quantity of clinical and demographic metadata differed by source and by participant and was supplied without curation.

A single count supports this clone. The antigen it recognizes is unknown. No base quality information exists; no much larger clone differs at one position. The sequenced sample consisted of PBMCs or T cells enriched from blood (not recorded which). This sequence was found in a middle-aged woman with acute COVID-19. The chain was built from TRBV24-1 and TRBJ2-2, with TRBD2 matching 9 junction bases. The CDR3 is CASRGGGTGELFF. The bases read TGTGCCTCCCGCGGGGGGGGTACCGGGGAGCTGTTTTTT.